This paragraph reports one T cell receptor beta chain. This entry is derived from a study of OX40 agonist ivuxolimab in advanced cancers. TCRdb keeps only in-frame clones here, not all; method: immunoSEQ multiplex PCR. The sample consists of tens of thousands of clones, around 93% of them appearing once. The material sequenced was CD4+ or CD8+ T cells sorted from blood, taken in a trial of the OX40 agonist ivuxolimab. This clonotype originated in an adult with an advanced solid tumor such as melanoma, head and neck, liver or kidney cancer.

Here the CDR3 DNA reads TGTGCCAGCAGCCCGGGGGGGCCAGATACGCAGTATTTT. It yields the protein CASSPGGPDTQYF. The chain links TRBV7-6 to TRBJ2-3, with 8 bases lining up with TRBD2. V was pared by 5 bases and J by 4 bases, with 2 bases of the junction left unmatched. The germline gives CDR1 SGHVS, CDR2 FNYEAQ. The CDR3 covers 13 residues.